The 18 T cell receptor beta chains given below trace back to one sample, sequenced in a study of blood T cell repertoires in COVID-19. Assay used: immunoSEQ multiplex PCR; TCRdb lists only in-frame clones, some missing. This sample has more than 150,000 clones, with 85% to 90% found just once. The source material was peripheral blood. These receptors came from a man aged 65-85 years with active or convalescent COVID-19.

In this sample, this clone turned up a few times. The CDR3 spells CASSPGRGRLNGYTF. DNA for the CDR3: TGTGCCAGTAGTCCGGGCAGGGGGCGCCTGAACGGCTACACCTTC. This chain uses TRBV19 with TRBJ1-2; TRBD1 matches at 8 bases. Germline values: CDR1 LNHDA, CDR2 SQIVND (reference sequence). Losses at the gene ends were 5 bases for V and 8 bases for J; bases not matched to a gene: 13. This CDR3 spans 15 amino acids.

This clone was detected once. V is TRBV18 and J is TRBJ2-5; TRBD1 might be the D (6 bases). Germline values: CDR1 KGHSH, CDR2 LQKENI. V was shortened by 3 bases and J by 5 bases, with 16 bases between the two germline ends. The CDR3 loop spans 15 amino acids. CDR3 DNA: TGTGCCAGCTCACCCCCCGTCTTCACAGGGGAGACCCAGTACTTC. It is translated as CASSPPVFTGETQYF.

This clone was picked up one time. The chain employs TRBV30 and TRBJ2-5, with 9 bases aligning to TRBD1. The CDR3 has 13 residues. Trimming took 5 bases from V and 5 from J; bases not matched to a gene: 6. Germline CDR1 reads GTSNPN; CDR2 reads SVGIG (reference sequence). Here the CDR3 DNA reads TGTGCCTGGTCCCAAGGGACAGGGGAGACCCAGTACTTC. This encodes CAWSQGTGETQYF.

J is TRBJ2-3 and V is TRBV11-3; 12 nucleotides align to TRBD1. CDR1 is SGHNT and CDR2 is YENEEA in the germline V gene. The junction had 3 bases not matched to a gene; V was cut back by 5 bases and J by 3 bases. The CDR3 has 15 amino acids. The CDR3 here is CASSPGQGATDTQYF. The DNA for the CDR3 is TGTGCCAGCAGCCCGGGACAGGGGGCGACAGATACGCAGTATTTT. The whole variable domain, remainder taken from reference TRBV11-3 and TRBJ2-3, is EAGVVQSPRYKIIEKKQPVAFWCNPISGHNTLYWYLQNLGQGPELLIRYENEEAVDDSQLPKDRFSAERLKGVDSTLKIQPAELGDSAVYLCASSPGQGATDTQYFGPGTRLTVL.

The rearrangement joins TRBV10-2 to TRBJ1-4; D perhaps matches TRBD1 (5 bases). Trimming shortened V by 6 bases and J by 0 bases, and 20 bases separated the two germline ends. Germline CDR1 is WSHSY and CDR2 is SAAADI. The CDR3 contains 18 residues. CDR3 in DNA: TGCGCCAGCAGGGCAGGTGGGGGGACCATTGCAACTAATGAAAAACTGTTTTTT. It is translated as CASRAGGGTIATNEKLFF.

V usage is TRBV6-6 and J usage is TRBJ2-1; the D gene is possibly TRBD1 (5 bases). CDR3 length: 12 residues. The germline V gene has CDR1 MNHNY and CDR2 SVGAGI (reference sequence). The germline V and J ends were trimmed by 5 bases and 12 bases, with 14 bases remaining between them. The CDR3: CASSILDTTQFF. CDR3 in DNA: TGTGCCAGCAGTATCCTGGACACAACGCAGTTCTTC.

The chain employs TRBV28 and TRBJ1-1; TRBD1 matches 10 bases. Germline V gives CDR1 MDHEN, CDR2 SYDVKM. CDR3 length equals 18 residues. With 5 bases clipped from V and 2 bases from J, the junction kept 14 bases outside the gene matches. CDR3 amino acids: CASSPAGTGVQGNTEAFF. CDR3 DNA: TGTGCCAGCAGTCCTGCCGGGACAGGGGTTCAGGGAAACACTGAAGCTTTCTTT.

The V and J genes are TRBV5-4 and TRBJ1-2, with 7 bases matching TRBD1. The germline V gene encodes CDR1 SGHNT and CDR2 YYREEE (reference sequence). V was pared by 3 bases and J by 3 bases, with 14 bases of the junction left unmatched. The CDR3 length is 17 residues. The DNA of the CDR3 is TGTGCCAGCAGCTCACGACAGGGCCGAATGATTGACTATGGCTACACCTTC. Its protein is CASSSRQGRMIDYGYTF.

This rearrangement joins TRBV19 to TRBJ1-2, with 7 nucleotides matching TRBD1. The V segment lost 4 bases and the J segment 7 bases; nucleotides outside the gene matches: 18. The CDR3 consists of 17 residues. Germline lookup yields CDR1 LNHDA and CDR2 SQIVND (reference sequence). CDR3 region: CASSTLQGKGWGVGYTF. The CDR3 nucleotides read TGTGCCAGTAGTACATTACAGGGGAAGGGATGGGGTGTTGGCTACACCTTC.

This chain links TRBV5-1 with TRBJ2-5; unclear D gene. V lost 3 bases to trimming and J lost 5 bases, with 8 bases between them. This CDR3 comprises 12 residues. Germline V gene sequence: CDR1 SGHRS, CDR2 YFSETQ. CDR3 residues: CASSSGQETQYF. DNA of the CDR3: TGCGCCAGCAGCTCTGGTCAGGAGACCCAGTACTTC.

V and J are TRBV9 and TRBJ2-1, with D possibly matching TRBD2 (6 bases). V was clipped by 0 bases and J by 5 bases, with 9 bases between them. There are 14 residues in the CDR3. Germline CDR1 and CDR2: SGDLS and YYNGEE. Here the CDR3 reads CASSVGGLHNEQFF. The CDR3 DNA reads TGTGCCAGCAGCGTAGGGGGACTCCACAATGAGCAGTTCTTC.

The chain is built from TRBV5-5 and TRBJ1-1; D remains ambiguous. The CDR3 is 15 residues long. V was cut by 2 bases and J by 0 bases, with 11 bases left in between. The germline V gene has CDR1 SGHKS and CDR2 YYEKEE (reference sequence). The CDR3 DNA is TGTGCCAGCAGCTTATTGACCGACATGAACACTGAAGCTTTCTTT. As protein: CASSLLTDMNTEAFF. The whole variable domain, filled in from reference TRBV5-5 and TRBJ1-1, reads DAGVTQSPTHLIKTRGQQVTLRCSPISGHKSVSWYQQVLGQGPQFIFQYYEKEERGRGNFPDRFSARQFPNYSSELNVNALLLGDSALYLCASSLLTDMNTEAFFGQGTRLTVV.

Regarding this clone: This same CDR3 is encoded by further DNA sequences in the sample. J is TRBJ1-1 and V is TRBV7-9, with a weak D call TRBD1 (5 bases). The V and J ends lost 3 bases and 4 bases respectively, with 12 bases between them. The CDR3 has 14 residues. Germline CDR1 reads SEHNR; CDR2 reads FQNEAQ (reference sequence). The CDR3 here is CASSLLQGGTEAFF. The CDR3 coding sequence is TGTGCCAGCAGCTTGCTCCAGGGCGGCACTGAAGCTTTCTTT.

V and J are TRBV27 and TRBJ1-5; D is uncertain. V dropped 6 bases and J dropped 0 bases, with 12 bases sitting between them. Germline V CDR1 and CDR2: MNHEY, SMNVEV (reference sequence). This CDR3 contains 15 residues. The DNA for the CDR3 is TGTGCCAGCAGACCGGCCGGGTTTAGCAATCAGCCCCAGCATTTT. It encodes CASRPAGFSNQPQHF.

The genes are TRBV30 and TRBJ1-5; weak D call: TRBD1 (5 bases). Trimming shortened V by 1 base and J by 1 base, and 14 bases separated the two germline ends. There are 16 residues in the CDR3. The V gene's germline CDR1 is GTSNPN and CDR2 SVGIG (reference sequence). CDR3 in amino acids: CAWSAPWGESNQPQHF. The DNA of the CDR3 is TGTGCCTGGAGTGCCCCCTGGGGGGAGAGCAATCAGCCCCAGCATTTT.

The V and J genes are TRBV18 and TRBJ1-2; D not resolved. The CDR3 is 18 amino acids. V shed 1 base and J shed 3 bases, with 21 bases lying between them. From germline, CDR1 is KGHSH and CDR2 LQKENI. The CDR3 bases are TGTGCCAGCTCACCACTCGCTCAGTGGGCCCAAAACGACTATGGCTACACCTTC. Its protein product is CASSPLAQWAQNDYGYTF.

CDR3 sequence reads: CASSLRSSYNEQFF. The CDR3 bases are TGTGCCAGCAGTTTGAGGAGCTCCTACAATGAGCAGTTCTTC. The chain uses TRBV27 and TRBJ2-1; D remains ambiguous. Germline-derived CDR1 and CDR2 are MNHEY and SMNVEV (reference sequence). V gave up 3 bases and J gave up 0 bases, with 6 bases separating them. CDR3 size: 14 residues.

The J gene is TRBJ2-3, the V gene TRBV11-2, with 8 positions matching TRBD1. Germline V gene sequence: CDR1 SGHAT, CDR2 FQNNGV. J lost 0 bases, V lost 1 base, and 3 bases had no gene match. CDR3 length equals 16 residues. The CDR3 loop is CASSLGTGLSTDTQYF. The CDR3 DNA reads TGTGCCAGCAGCTTAGGGACAGGGCTTAGCACAGATACGCAGTATTTT.